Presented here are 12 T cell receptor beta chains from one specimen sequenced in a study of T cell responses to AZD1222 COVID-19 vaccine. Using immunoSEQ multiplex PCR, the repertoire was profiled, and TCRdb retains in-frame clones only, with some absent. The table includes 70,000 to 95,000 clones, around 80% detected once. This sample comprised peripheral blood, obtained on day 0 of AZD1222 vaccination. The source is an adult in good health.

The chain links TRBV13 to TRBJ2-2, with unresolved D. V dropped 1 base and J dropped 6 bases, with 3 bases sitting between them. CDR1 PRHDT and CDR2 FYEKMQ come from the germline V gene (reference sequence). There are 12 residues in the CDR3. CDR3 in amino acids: CASSLVPGELFF. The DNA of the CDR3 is TGTGCCAGCAGCTTAGTCCCCGGGGAGCTGTTTTTT.

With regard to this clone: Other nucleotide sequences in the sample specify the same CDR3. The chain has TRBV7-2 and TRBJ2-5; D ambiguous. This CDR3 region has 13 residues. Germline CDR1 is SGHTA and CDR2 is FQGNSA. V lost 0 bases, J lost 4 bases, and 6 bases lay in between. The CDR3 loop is CASSLAGLETQYF. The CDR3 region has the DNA TGTGCCAGCAGCTTAGCAGGGTTAGAGACCCAGTACTTC.

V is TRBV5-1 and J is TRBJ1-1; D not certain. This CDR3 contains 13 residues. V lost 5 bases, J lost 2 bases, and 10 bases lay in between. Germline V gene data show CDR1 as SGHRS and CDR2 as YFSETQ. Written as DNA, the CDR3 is TGCGCCAGCAGATTCCGGCCTAACACTGAAGCTTTCTTT. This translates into CASRFRPNTEAFF.

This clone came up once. As DNA, the CDR3 is TGTGCCAGCAGCCAGAAACAGGGGGTAGGTGAAAAACTGTTTTTT. Translating gives CASSQKQGVGEKLFF. The V call is TRBV4-2, the J call TRBJ1-4; TRBD1 aligns across 8 bases. The CDR3 runs 15 residues. The J segment lost 7 bases and the V segment lost 3 bases, leaving 7 bases of the junction unmatched. Germline V gene data show CDR1 as LGHNA and CDR2 as YNFKEQ.

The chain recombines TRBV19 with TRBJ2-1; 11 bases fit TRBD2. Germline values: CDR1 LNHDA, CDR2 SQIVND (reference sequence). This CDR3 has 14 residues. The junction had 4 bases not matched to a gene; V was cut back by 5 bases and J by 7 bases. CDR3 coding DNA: TGTGCCAGTAGTCTCCTAGCGGGAGGTAATGAGCAGTTCTTC. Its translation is CASSLLAGGNEQFF. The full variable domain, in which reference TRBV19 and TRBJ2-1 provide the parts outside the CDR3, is DGGITQSPKYLFRKEGQNVTLSCEQNLNHDAMYWYRQDPGQGLRLIYYSQIVNDFQKGDIAEGYSVSREKKESFPLTVTSAQKNPTAFYLCASSLLAGGNEQFFGPGTRLTVL.

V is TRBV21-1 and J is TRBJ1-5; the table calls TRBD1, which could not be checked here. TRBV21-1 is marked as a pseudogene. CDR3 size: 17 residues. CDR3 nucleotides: TGCTCCACTCGAAGGGGGTTTGGGACAGTAGAACATCAGCCCCAGCATTTT. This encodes CSTRRGFGTVEHQPQHF.

The DNA for the CDR3 is TGTGCCAGCAGTGATTCCCGGGGCGCCGGTGAAAAACTGTTTTTT. Translation gives CASSDSRGAGEKLFF. The chain employs TRBV2 and TRBJ1-4; D is possibly TRBD1 (5 bases). CDR1 and CDR2 from the germline V gene are SNHLY and FYNNEI. This CDR3 region has 15 residues. With 3 bases removed from V and 7 bases from J, the gap between germline ends came to 15 bases.

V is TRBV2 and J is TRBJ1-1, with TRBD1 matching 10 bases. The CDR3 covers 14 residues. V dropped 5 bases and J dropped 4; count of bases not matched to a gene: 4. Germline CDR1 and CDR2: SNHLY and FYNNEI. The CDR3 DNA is TGTGCCAGCAGTCGACAGGGGGCGCGCACTGAAGCTTTCTTT. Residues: CASSRQGARTEAFF.

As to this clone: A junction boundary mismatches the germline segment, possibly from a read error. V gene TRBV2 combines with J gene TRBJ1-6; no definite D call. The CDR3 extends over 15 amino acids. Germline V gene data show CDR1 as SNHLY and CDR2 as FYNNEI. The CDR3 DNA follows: TGTGCCAGCAGTAAAGCGGCCCTCCGTAATTCACCCCTCCACTTT. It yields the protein CASSKAALRNSPLHF.

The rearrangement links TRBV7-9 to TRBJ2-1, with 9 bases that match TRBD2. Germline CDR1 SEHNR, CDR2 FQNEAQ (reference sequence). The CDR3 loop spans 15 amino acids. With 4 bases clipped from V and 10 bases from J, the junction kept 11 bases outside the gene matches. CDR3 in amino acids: CASSSQIAGVGEQFF. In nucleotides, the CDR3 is TGTGCCAGCAGCTCCCAAATAGCGGGGGTTGGGGAGCAGTTCTTC.

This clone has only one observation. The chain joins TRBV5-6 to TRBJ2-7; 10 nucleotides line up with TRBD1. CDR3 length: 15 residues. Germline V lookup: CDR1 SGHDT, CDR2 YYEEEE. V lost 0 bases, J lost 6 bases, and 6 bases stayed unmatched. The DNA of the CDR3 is TGTGCCAGCAGCTTGGTGGGACAGGGGTTTGGCGAGCAGTACTTC. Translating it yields CASSLVGQGFGEQYF.

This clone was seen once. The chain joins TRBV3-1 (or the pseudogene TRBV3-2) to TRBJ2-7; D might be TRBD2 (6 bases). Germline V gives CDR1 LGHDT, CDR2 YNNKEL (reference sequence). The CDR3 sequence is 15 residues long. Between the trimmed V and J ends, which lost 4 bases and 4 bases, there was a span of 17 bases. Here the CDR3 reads CASSPGGTTPYEQYF. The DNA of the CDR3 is TGTGCCAGCAGCCCGGGCGGGACCACCCCTTACGAGCAGTACTTC.